This TCR beta chain was found in a study of cytotoxic CD8 clonotypes in ibrutinib-treated CLL. The repertoire was sequenced with immunoSEQ multiplex PCR; TCRdb's copy has only in-frame clones and lacks some. The table lists around 130,000 clones, around four fifths of them singletons. The CDR3 consists of 14 residues. CDR1 and CDR2 (germline): MNHEY, SVGAGI. J lost 3 bases, V lost 2 bases, and 4 bases had no gene match. This material consisted of PBMCs, taken after 24 months of ibrutinib treatment. This sequence originates from a human donor with chronic lymphocytic leukemia. This chain uses TRBV6-5 with TRBJ2-7, with 7 bases that match TRBD1. The CDR3 DNA sequence: TGTGCCAGCAGTTACAACCGGGACAGCTACGAGCAGTACTTC. Translated, it gives CASSYNRDSYEQYF.